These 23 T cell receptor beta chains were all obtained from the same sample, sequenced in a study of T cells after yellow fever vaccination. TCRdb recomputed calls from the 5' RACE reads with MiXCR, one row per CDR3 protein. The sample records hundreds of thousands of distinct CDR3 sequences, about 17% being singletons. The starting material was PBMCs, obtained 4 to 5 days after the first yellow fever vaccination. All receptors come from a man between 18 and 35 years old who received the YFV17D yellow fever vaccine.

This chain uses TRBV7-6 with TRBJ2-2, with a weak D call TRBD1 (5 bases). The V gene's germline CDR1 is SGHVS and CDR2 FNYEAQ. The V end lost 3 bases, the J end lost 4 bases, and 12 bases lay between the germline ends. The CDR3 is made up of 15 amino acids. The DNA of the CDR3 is TGTGCCAGCAGCTTGACAGCCTGGGCCACCGGGGAGCTGTTTTTT. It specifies CASSLTAWATGELFF.

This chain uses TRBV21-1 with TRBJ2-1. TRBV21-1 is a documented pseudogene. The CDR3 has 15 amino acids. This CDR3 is CASSTWFNSYNEQFF. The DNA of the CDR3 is TGTGCCAGCAGCACCTGGTTCAACTCCTACAATGAGCAGTTCTTC.

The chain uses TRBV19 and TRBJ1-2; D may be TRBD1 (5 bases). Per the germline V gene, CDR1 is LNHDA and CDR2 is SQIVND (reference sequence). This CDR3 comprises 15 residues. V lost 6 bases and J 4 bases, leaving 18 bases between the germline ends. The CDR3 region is CASRGSGFRRYGYTF. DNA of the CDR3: TGTGCCAGTAGGGGATCAGGGTTTCGGCGCTATGGCTACACCTTC.

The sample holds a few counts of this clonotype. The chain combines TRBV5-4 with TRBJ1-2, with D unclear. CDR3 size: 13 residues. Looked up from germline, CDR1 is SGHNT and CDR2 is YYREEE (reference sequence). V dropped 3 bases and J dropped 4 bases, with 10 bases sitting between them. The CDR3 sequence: CASSSNLPYGYTF. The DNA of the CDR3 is TGTGCCAGCAGCTCAAATTTGCCCTATGGCTACACCTTC.

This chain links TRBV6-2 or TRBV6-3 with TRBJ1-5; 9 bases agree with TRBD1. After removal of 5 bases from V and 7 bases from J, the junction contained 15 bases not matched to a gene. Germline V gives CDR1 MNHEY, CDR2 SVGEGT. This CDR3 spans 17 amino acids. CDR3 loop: CASSPGQGRSRIQPQHF. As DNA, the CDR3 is TGTGCCAGCAGTCCAGGACAGGGGCGGTCAAGAATACAGCCCCAGCATTTT.

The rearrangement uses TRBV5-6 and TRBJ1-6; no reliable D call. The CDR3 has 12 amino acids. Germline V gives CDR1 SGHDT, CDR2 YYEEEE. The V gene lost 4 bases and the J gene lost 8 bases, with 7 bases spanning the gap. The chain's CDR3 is CASSLWDSPLHF. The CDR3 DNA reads TGTGCCAGCAGCCTCTGGGATTCACCCCTCCACTTT.

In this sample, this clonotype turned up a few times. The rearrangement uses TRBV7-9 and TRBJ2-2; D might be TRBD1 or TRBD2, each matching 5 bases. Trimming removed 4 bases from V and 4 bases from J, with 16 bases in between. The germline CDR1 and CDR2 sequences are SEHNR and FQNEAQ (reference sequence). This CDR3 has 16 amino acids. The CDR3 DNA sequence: TGTGCCAGCAGCTCCTCGATGGACGGGGCCACCGGGGAGCTGTTTTTT. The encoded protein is CASSSSMDGATGELFF.

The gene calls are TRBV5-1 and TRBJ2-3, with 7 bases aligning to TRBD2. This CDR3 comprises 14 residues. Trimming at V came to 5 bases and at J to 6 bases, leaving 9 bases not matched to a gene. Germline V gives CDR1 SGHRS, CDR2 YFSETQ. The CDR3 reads CASRFGLDTDTQYF. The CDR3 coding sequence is TGCGCCAGCAGATTTGGACTAGATACCGATACGCAGTATTTT.

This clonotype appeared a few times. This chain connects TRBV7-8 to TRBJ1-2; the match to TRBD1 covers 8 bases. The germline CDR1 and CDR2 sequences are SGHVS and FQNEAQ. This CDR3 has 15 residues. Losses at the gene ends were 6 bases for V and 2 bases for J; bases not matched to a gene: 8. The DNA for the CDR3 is TGTGCCAGCAGAACCCGACAGGGGAGGAACTATGGCTACACCTTC. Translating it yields CASRTRQGRNYGYTF. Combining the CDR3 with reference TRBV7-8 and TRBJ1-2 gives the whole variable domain GAGVSQSPRYKVAKRGQDVALRCDPISGHVSLFWYQQALGQGPEFLTYFQNEAQLDKSGLPSDRFFAERPEGSVSTLKIQRTQQEDSAVYLCASRTRQGRNYGYTFGSGTRLTVV.

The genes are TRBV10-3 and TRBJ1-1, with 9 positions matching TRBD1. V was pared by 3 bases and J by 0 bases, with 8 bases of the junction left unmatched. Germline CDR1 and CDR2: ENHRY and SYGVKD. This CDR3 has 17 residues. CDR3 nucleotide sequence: TGTGCCATCAGTGACCCGGGACAGGGCCGTATGAACACTGAAGCTTTCTTT. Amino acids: CAISDPGQGRMNTEAFF.

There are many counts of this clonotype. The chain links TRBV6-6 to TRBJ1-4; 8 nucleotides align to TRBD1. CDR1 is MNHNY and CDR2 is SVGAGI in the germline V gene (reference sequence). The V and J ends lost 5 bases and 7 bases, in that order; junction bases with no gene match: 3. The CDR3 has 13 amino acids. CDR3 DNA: TGTGCCAGCAGTGTACAGGGGGTTGAAAAACTGTTTTTT. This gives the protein CASSVQGVEKLFF.

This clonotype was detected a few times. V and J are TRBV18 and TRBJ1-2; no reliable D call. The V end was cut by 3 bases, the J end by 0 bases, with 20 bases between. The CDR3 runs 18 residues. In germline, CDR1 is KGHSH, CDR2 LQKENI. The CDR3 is CASSPREGLPSANYGYTF. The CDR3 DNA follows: TGTGCCAGCTCACCCCGGGAAGGACTACCTTCAGCTAACTATGGCTACACCTTC.

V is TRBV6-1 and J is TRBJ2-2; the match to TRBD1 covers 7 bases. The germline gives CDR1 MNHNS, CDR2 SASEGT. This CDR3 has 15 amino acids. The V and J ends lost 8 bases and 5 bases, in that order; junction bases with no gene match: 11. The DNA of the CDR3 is TGTGCCAGCGGGTTGGACAGGTCGTTTACCGGGGAGCTGTTTTTT. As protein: CASGLDRSFTGELFF.

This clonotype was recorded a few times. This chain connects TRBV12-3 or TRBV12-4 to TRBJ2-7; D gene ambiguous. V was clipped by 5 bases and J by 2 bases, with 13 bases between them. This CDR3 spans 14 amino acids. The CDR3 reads CASSLWTDPYEQYF. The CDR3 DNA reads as TGTGCCAGCAGTCTTTGGACGGATCCCTACGAGCAGTACTTC.

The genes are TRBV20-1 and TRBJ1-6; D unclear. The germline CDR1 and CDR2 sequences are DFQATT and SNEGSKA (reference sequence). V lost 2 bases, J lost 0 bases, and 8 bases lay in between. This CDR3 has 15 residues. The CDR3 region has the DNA TGCAGTGCTAGAAACACTCCCTCCTATAATTCACCCCTCCACTTT. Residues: CSARNTPSYNSPLHF.

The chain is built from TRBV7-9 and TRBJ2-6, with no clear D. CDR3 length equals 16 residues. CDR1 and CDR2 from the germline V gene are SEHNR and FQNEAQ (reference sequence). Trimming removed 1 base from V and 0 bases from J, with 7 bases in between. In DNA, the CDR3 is TGTGCCAGCAGCTTAGGGCGGCCCTCTGGGGCCAACGTCCTGACTTTC. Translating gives CASSLGRPSGANVLTF.

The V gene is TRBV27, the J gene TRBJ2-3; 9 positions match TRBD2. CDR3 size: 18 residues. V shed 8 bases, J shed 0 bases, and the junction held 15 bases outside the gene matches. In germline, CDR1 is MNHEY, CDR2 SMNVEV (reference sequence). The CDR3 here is CASCGGGGGKISTDTQYF. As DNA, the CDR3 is TGTGCCAGCTGCGGGGGGGGCGGGGGGAAAATAAGCACAGATACGCAGTATTTT.

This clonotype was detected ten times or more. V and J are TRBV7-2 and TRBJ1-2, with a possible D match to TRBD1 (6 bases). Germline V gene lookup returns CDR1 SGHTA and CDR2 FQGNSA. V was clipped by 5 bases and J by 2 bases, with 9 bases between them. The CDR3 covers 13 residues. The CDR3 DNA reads TGTGCCAGCAGCCCGGACAGCAACTATGGCTACACCTTC. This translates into CASSPDSNYGYTF.

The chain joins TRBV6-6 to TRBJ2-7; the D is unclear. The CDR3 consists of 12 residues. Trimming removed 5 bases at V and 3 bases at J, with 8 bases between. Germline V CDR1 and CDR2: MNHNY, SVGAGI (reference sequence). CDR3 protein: CASSLPDYEQYF. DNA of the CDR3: TGTGCCAGCAGTCTACCTGACTACGAGCAGTACTTC.

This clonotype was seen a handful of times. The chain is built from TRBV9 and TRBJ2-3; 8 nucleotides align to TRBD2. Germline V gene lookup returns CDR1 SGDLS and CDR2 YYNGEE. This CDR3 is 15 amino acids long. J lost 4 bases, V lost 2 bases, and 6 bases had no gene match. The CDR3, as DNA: TGTGCCAGCAGCGTCCGGGGGGGCCAGGCAGATACGCAGTATTTT. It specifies CASSVRGGQADTQYF.

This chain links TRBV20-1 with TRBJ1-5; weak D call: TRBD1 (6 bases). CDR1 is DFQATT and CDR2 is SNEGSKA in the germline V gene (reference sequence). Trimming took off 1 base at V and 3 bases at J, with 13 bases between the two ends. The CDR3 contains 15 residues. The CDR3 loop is CSARVPGAYNQPQHF. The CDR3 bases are TGCAGTGCTAGAGTTCCAGGGGCTTACAATCAGCCCCAGCATTTT.

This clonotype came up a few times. The CDR3 loop is CASSAERGGFGTQYF. The CDR3 nucleotides read TGTGCCAGCAGCGCCGAGCGGGGGGGCTTCGGGACCCAGTACTTC. This chain uses TRBV9 with TRBJ2-5; 10 bases fit TRBD2. The CDR3 sequence is 15 residues long. The germline CDR1 and CDR2 sequences are SGDLS and YYNGEE. V lost 3 bases to trimming and J lost 7 bases; unmatched junction nucleotides: 9. Combining the CDR3 with reference TRBV9 and TRBJ2-5 gives the whole variable domain DSGVTQTPKHLITATGQRVTLRCSPRSGDLSVYWYQQSLDQGLQFLIQYYNGEERAKGNILERFSAQQFPDLHSELNLSSLELGDSALYFCASSAERGGFGTQYFGPGTRLLVL.

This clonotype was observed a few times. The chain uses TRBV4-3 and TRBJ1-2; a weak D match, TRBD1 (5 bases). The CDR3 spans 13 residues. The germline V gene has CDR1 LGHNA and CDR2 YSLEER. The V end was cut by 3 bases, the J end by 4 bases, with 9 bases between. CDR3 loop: CASSHGTGYGYTF. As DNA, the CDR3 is TGCGCCAGCAGCCACGGGACGGGCTATGGCTACACCTTC.